Below, 26 T cell receptor beta chains from the same sample are listed, as sequenced in a study of T cell responses to AZD1222 COVID-19 vaccine. Data came from immunoSEQ multiplex PCR; TCRdb stores just in-frame clones and leaves some out. The sample has nearly 200,000 clones, approximately 94% seen once. Specimen: peripheral blood, collected 28 days after the second AZD1222 dose. The receptor set was obtained from an adult who received the AZD1222 COVID-19 vaccine.

The genes are TRBV7-6 and TRBJ1-2; 9 nucleotides line up with TRBD1. The J segment lost 8 bases and the V segment lost 3 bases, leaving 1 base of the junction unmatched. Germline lookup yields CDR1 SGHVS and CDR2 FNYEAQ. The CDR3 is made up of 12 amino acids. CDR3 residues: CASSLGQGGYTF. In DNA form, the CDR3 reads TGTGCCAGCAGCTTGGGACAGGGAGGCTACACCTTC.

The V gene is TRBV19, the J gene TRBJ1-4; 9 nucleotides agree with TRBD1. V gave up 3 bases and J gave up 5 bases; unmatched junction bases: 4. CDR3 length equals 15 residues. CDR1 is LNHDA, CDR2 SQIVND, per germline (reference sequence). CDR3 sequence (DNA): TGTGCCAGTAGTATTGGGACAGGGAGGAATGAAAAACTGTTTTTT. Encoded protein: CASSIGTGRNEKLFF. The whole variable domain, filled in from reference TRBV19 and TRBJ1-4, reads DGGITQSPKYLFRKEGQNVTLSCEQNLNHDAMYWYRQDPGQGLRLIYYSQIVNDFQKGDIAEGYSVSREKKESFPLTVTSAQKNPTAFYLCASSIGTGRNEKLFFGSGTQLSVL.

The chain is built from TRBV2 and TRBJ1-4, with 7 bases fitting TRBD1. J lost 10 bases, V lost 6 bases, and 11 bases had no gene match. Germline V CDR1 and CDR2: SNHLY, FYNNEI. The CDR3 loop spans 14 amino acids. This CDR3 reads CASSLTGVPGKLFF. The DNA of the CDR3 is TGTGCCAGCAGCCTAACAGGGGTCCCTGGAAAACTGTTTTTT.

This clone was counted between two and nine times. The chain couples TRBV2 to TRBJ1-1, with no clear D. The CDR3 runs 15 residues. Germline lookup yields CDR1 SNHLY and CDR2 FYNNEI. Trimming left V 3 bases short and J 1 base short, with 12 bases between. CDR3 bases: TGTGCCAGCAGTGATACGCGGATACCGAACACTGAAGCTTTCTTT. Amino acid sequence: CASSDTRIPNTEAFF.

The rearrangement joins TRBV6-2 or TRBV6-3 to TRBJ2-3; 10 bases fit TRBD2. The CDR3 is 18 residues long. V gave up 6 bases and J gave up 4 bases; unmatched junction bases: 16. Germline CDR1 reads MNHEY; CDR2 reads SVGEGT. CDR3 protein: CASSSLIKRGGQADTQYF. The CDR3 DNA reads as TGTGCCAGCAGCTCCCTAATAAAGCGGGGGGGCCAAGCAGATACGCAGTATTTT.

The rearrangement links TRBV6-5 to TRBJ2-3; D is perhaps TRBD2 (5 bases). The germline V and J ends were trimmed by 0 bases and 3 bases, with 7 bases remaining between them. CDR1 MNHEY and CDR2 SVGAGI come from the germline V gene. This CDR3 comprises 14 residues. CDR3 in amino acids: CASSYSRETDTQYF. The CDR3 bases are TGTGCCAGCAGTTACTCGAGGGAGACAGATACGCAGTATTTT.

V is TRBV2 and J is TRBJ2-7; 8 bases agree with TRBD1. CDR1 and CDR2 (germline): SNHLY, FYNNEI. The CDR3 runs 13 residues. V gave up 3 bases and J gave up 7 bases; unmatched junction bases: 5. Written as DNA, the CDR3 is TGTGCCAGCAGTGACGGGACAGGAGAGGAGCAGTACTTC. The encoded protein is CASSDGTGEEQYF.

This clone was seen only once. V gene TRBV5-5 combines with J gene TRBJ2-1; the D is unclear. Germline-derived CDR1 and CDR2 are SGHKS and YYEKEE (reference sequence). This CDR3 spans 13 amino acids. Between the trimmed V and J ends, which lost 2 bases and 3 bases, there was a span of 6 bases. Written as DNA, the CDR3 is TGTGCCAGCAGCTTTGGGGACTACAATGAGCAGTTCTTC. It translates to CASSFGDYNEQFF.

The chain recombines TRBV12-3 or TRBV12-4 with TRBJ1-1; D call uncertain. The CDR3 has 13 residues. V shed 2 bases and J shed 7 bases, with 11 bases lying between them. The CDR3 region is CASSLTSMVEAFF. The DNA for the CDR3 is TGTGCCAGCAGTTTAACGTCTATGGTTGAAGCTTTCTTT.

The chain uses TRBV12-3 or TRBV12-4 and TRBJ2-1; no reliable D call. This CDR3 has 12 amino acids. The V and J ends lost 7 bases and 8 bases respectively, with 12 bases between them. The CDR3 reads CASTLVSYEQFF. As DNA, the CDR3 is TGTGCCAGCACCCTAGTCTCCTATGAGCAGTTCTTC.

J is TRBJ2-5 and V is TRBV6-6, with 9 bases fitting TRBD1. The V gene end was trimmed by 8 bases and the J gene end by 5 bases; junction bases not matched to a gene: 9. Germline V gene sequence: CDR1 MNHNY, CDR2 SVGAGI (reference sequence). There are 14 residues in the CDR3. This chain's CDR3 is CASGAYRGLETQYF. CDR3 nucleotide sequence: TGTGCCAGCGGCGCTTACAGGGGGCTGGAGACCCAGTACTTC.

The CDR3 here is CASSSHPATYGYTF. The CDR3 nucleotides read TGTGCCAGCAGCTCCCACCCAGCGACTTATGGCTACACCTTC. The rearrangement links TRBV7-9 to TRBJ1-2; D is unclear. The CDR3 consists of 14 residues. In germline, CDR1 is SEHNR, CDR2 FQNEAQ (reference sequence). V was trimmed by 4 bases and J by 5 bases, leaving 14 bases between them.

This chain links TRBV5-6 with TRBJ1-6; 9 nucleotides align to TRBD1. The CDR3 covers 15 residues. The trim removed 2 bases at V and 6 bases at J, leaving 3 bases unmatched. Germline V gene lookup returns CDR1 SGHDT and CDR2 YYEEEE. The CDR3 DNA sequence: TGTGCCAGCAGCTTACCGGGACAGGGTAATTCACCCCTCCACTTT. It codes for CASSLPGQGNSPLHF. Full variable domain (missing parts from reference TRBV5-6 and TRBJ1-6): DAGVTQSPTHLIKTRGQQVTLRCSPKSGHDTVSWYQQALGQGPQFIFQYYEEEERQRGNFPDRFSGHQFPNYSSELNVNALLLGDSALYLCASSLPGQGNSPLHFGNGTRLTVT.

The chain links TRBV5-1 to TRBJ2-3, with 11 bases matching TRBD2. This CDR3 spans 16 amino acids. Germline CDR1 reads SGHRS; CDR2 reads YFSETQ. J gave up 4 bases and V 1 base, and 5 bases lay outside the gene matches. This CDR3 is CASSLPLAGGPDTQYF. For the CDR3, the DNA is TGCGCCAGCAGCTTGCCCTTAGCGGGGGGGCCAGATACGCAGTATTTT.

This rearrangement joins TRBV19 to TRBJ1-5, with D uncertain. The CDR3 has 14 amino acids. Looked up from germline, CDR1 is LNHDA and CDR2 is SQIVND (reference sequence). V lost 6 bases, J lost 0 bases, and 9 bases lay in between. CDR3 nucleotide sequence: TGTGCCAGTAGCCCGGGTTATAGCAATCAGCCCCAGCATTTT. Residues: CASSPGYSNQPQHF.

The gene calls are TRBV7-6 and TRBJ1-1; TRBD1 is a possible D gene (6 bases). There are 15 residues in the CDR3. Between the trimmed V and J ends, which lost 1 base and 5 bases, there was a span of 14 bases. CDR1 is SGHVS and CDR2 is FNYEAQ in the germline V gene. The CDR3 reads CASSLEQGRRTEAFF. In DNA, the CDR3 is TGTGCCAGCAGCTTAGAACAGGGAAGGAGGACTGAAGCTTTCTTT.

The rearrangement uses TRBV7-2 and TRBJ2-3; 7 nucleotides match TRBD1. Germline values: CDR1 SGHTA, CDR2 FQGNSA. This CDR3 has 14 residues. J was trimmed by 10 bases and V by 0 bases; bases with no gene match: 7. DNA of the CDR3: TGTGCCAGCAGCTTAGCGGAGACAGGGATTGCGCAGTATTTT. This gives the protein CASSLAETGIAQYF.

CDR3 region: CASSATGTTNEKLFF. CDR3 in DNA: TGTGCCAGCAGCGCCACAGGGACAACTAATGAAAAACTGTTTTTT. This sequence joins TRBV9 and TRBJ1-4, with a weak D call TRBD1 (6 bases). Germline V gene lookup returns CDR1 SGDLS and CDR2 YYNGEE. The CDR3 sequence is 15 residues long. The V end was cut by 3 bases, the J end by 0 bases, with 9 bases between.

The rearrangement links TRBV6-2 or TRBV6-3 to TRBJ1-3; TRBD1 matches at 8 bases. The CDR3 contains 16 residues. The junction had 11 bases not matched to a gene; V was cut back by 6 bases and J by 4 bases. Germline V lookup: CDR1 MNHEY, CDR2 SVGEGT. CDR3 residues: CASSPRQGRIGNTIYF. The CDR3 DNA sequence: TGTGCCAGCAGCCCTCGACAGGGGAGGATAGGAAACACCATATATTTT.

In this sample, this clone turned up once. The J gene is TRBJ1-4, the V gene TRBV6-2 or TRBV6-3; a possible D gene is TRBD1 (5 bases). With 5 bases removed from V and 13 bases from J, the gap between germline ends came to 14 bases. The CDR3 runs to 12 residues. Germline CDR1 is MNHEY and CDR2 is SVGEGT. For the CDR3, the DNA is TGTGCCAGCAGTACCTTTCGGGGCGGACTGTTTTTT. It encodes CASSTFRGGLFF.

In its sample, this clone was seen a few times. This sequence joins TRBV19 and TRBJ1-5; D is possibly TRBD1 (5 bases). Looked up from germline, CDR1 is LNHDA and CDR2 is SQIVND (reference sequence). This CDR3 is 14 amino acids long. V gave up 1 base and J gave up 7 bases, with 11 bases separating them. The CDR3 sequence: CASSIVGTGQPQHF. The CDR3 DNA is TGTGCCAGTAGTATAGTAGGGACCGGCCAGCCCCAGCATTTT. The variable domain in full, completed from reference TRBV19 and TRBJ1-5, reads DGGITQSPKYLFRKEGQNVTLSCEQNLNHDAMYWYRQDPGQGLRLIYYSQIVNDFQKGDIAEGYSVSREKKESFPLTVTSAQKNPTAFYLCASSIVGTGQPQHFGDGTRLSIL.

The chain couples TRBV28 to TRBJ1-2; maybe TRBD1 (5 bases). Looked up from germline, CDR1 is MDHEN and CDR2 is SYDVKM. The CDR3 loop spans 16 amino acids. The V end was cut by 5 bases, the J end by 4 bases, with 20 bases between. Written as DNA, the CDR3 is TGTGCCAGCAGTCCCCCGGCAGTGACAGCTTCCTATGGCTACACCTTC. Its translation: CASSPPAVTASYGYTF.

The chain has TRBV6-5 and TRBJ1-5; 8 bases line up with TRBD1. Germline trimming cut 9 bases from V and 2 bases from J; bases unmatched to any gene: 6. Germline CDR1 is MNHEY and CDR2 is SVGAGI. This CDR3 has 14 amino acids. The CDR3 is CASKQGAGNQPQHF. Here the CDR3 DNA reads TGTGCCAGTAAGCAGGGGGCTGGCAATCAGCCCCAGCATTTT.

V and J are TRBV7-2 and TRBJ2-2, with D unresolved. V lost 3 bases and J lost 0, with 8 bases in between. Germline-derived CDR1 and CDR2 are SGHTA and FQGNSA. The CDR3 is 15 amino acids. The CDR3 DNA is TGTGCCAGCAGCTTGGCACTTGCGAACACCGGGGAGCTGTTTTTT. Translating gives CASSLALANTGELFF.

The chain carries TRBV6-6 and TRBJ1-6, with 7 bases lining up with TRBD1. CDR3 length: 15 amino acids. Germline CDR1 MNHNY, CDR2 SVGAGI (reference sequence). V was clipped by 6 bases and J by 5 bases; unmatched bases: 7. The CDR3: CASRQSTGNNSPLHF. In DNA, the CDR3 is TGTGCCAGCAGGCAATCGACAGGGAATAATTCACCCCTCCACTTT.

This chain links TRBV10-3 with TRBJ2-1, with D possibly being TRBD1 (6 bases). V was shortened by 6 bases and J by 4 bases, with 13 bases between the two germline ends. The germline V gene encodes CDR1 ENHRY and CDR2 SYGVKD. The CDR3 is made up of 14 amino acids. CDR3 nucleotides: TGTGCCATCAGCGCCGTTAGGGGGTACAATGAGCAGTTCTTC. Translating it yields CAISAVRGYNEQFF.